This T cell receptor (beta chain) was recorded in a study of cytomegalovirus exposure and HLA in healthy donors. Study-wide results and limits: The study carried out a later analysis of TCR beta sequences. It associated about 15,000 of them with specific HLA alleles at a false discovery rate of 0.05. In a later analysis, TCR beta V- and J-gene trimming was associated with a missense DCLRE1C variant. In an earlier analysis, most TCR beta V segments were productive about 87% or about 30% of the time. An analysis that came later showed most CMV-associated TCR beta chains appearing HLA-restricted.

As regards this clone: Its specificity is not known.

The PCR contained 60 Vbeta and 13 Jbeta primers. Profiled with immunoSEQ multiplex PCR; TCRdb holds only in-frame clones, not every one. The sample carries tens of thousands of clones, 60% to 75% recorded once. The CDR3 runs 15 residues. Germline V gene lookup returns CDR1 SNHLY and CDR2 FYNNEI. The V gene lost 4 bases and the J gene lost 3 bases, with 14 bases spanning the gap. This sequence was found in a man aged 35-49 years in good health and CMV-seropositive. V and J are TRBV2 and TRBJ2-3, with TRBD2 as a possible D gene (5 bases). The sequenced material came from PBMCs. The CDR3 nucleotides are TGTGCCAGCAGTGTAAGGCGGGCGGAGACAGATACGCAGTATTTT. Protein: CASSVRRAETDTQYF.